This T cell receptor beta chain derives from a study of shared clonotypes between healthy human individuals. Trimming removed 2 bases from V and 4 bases from J; junction bases left unmatched: 2. CDR3 length: 13 amino acids. Germline CDR1 and CDR2: SGHRS and YFSETQ. Generated by immunoSEQ multiplex PCR, the TCRdb table keeps only in-frame clones and is missing some. The sample consists of some 2,500,000 clones, about nine tenths of them appearing once. Sequencing was performed on naive CD4+ T cells from PBMCs. Sample subset: CD45RA+ positively selected. The gene calls are TRBV5-1 and TRBJ2-5, with 7 positions matching TRBD1. This receptor was taken from a man in his late teens or twenties in good health. Some clones in this sample may be carry-over from other donors' samples. CDR3 sequence (DNA): TGCGCCAGCAGCTTTTGGGACAGAGAGACCCAGTACTTC. Amino acid sequence: CASSFWDRETQYF.